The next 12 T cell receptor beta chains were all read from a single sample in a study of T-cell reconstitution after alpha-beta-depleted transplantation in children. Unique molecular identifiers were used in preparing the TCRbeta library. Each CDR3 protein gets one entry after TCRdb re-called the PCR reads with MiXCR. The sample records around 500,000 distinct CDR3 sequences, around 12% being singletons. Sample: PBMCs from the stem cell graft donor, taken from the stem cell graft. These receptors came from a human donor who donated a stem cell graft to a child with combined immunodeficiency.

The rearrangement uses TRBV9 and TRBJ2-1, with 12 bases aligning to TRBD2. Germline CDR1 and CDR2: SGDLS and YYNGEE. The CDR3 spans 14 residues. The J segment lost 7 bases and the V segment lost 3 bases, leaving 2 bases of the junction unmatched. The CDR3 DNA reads TGTGCCAGCAGCGCTAGCGGGAGGGGGAATGAGCAGTTCTTC. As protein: CASSASGRGNEQFF.

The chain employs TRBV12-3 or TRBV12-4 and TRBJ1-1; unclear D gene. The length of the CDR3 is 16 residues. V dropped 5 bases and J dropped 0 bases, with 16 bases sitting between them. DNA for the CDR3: TGTGCCAGCAGTCTATGGGGTTTACGCATGAACACTGAAGCTTTCTTT. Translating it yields CASSLWGLRMNTEAFF.

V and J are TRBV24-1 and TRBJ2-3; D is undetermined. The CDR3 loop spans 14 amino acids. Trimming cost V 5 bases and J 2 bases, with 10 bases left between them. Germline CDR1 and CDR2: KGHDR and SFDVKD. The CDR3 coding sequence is TGTGCCACCAGTGGGCCAGCCGACACAGATACGCAGTATTTT. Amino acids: CATSGPADTDTQYF.

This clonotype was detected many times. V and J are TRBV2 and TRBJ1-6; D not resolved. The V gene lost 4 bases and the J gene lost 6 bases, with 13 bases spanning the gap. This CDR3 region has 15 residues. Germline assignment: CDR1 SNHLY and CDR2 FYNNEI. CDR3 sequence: CASSGTGYSNSPLHF. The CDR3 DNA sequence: TGTGCCAGCAGTGGGACGGGCTACAGTAATTCACCCCTCCACTTT.

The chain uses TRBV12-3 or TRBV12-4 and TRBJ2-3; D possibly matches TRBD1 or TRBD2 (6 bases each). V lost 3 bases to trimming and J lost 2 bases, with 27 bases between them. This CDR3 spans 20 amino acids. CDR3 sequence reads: CASSLMVGGQGRRITDTQYF. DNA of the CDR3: TGTGCCAGCAGTTTGATGGTCGGGGGACAAGGCAGGCGAATCACAGATACGCAGTATTTT.

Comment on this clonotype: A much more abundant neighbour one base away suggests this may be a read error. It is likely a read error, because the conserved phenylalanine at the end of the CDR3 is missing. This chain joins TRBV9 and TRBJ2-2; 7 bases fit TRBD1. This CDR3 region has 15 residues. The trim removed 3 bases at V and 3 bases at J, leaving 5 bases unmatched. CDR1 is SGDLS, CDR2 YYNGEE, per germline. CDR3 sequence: CASSATGSDTGELFL. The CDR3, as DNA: TGTGCCAGCAGCGCGACAGGGAGTGACACCGGGGAGCTGTTTCTT.

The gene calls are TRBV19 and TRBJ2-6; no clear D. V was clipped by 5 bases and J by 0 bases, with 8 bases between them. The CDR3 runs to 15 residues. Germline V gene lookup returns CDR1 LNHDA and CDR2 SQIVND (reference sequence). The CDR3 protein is CASSSRPSGANVLTF. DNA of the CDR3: TGTGCCAGTAGTTCCCGACCCTCTGGGGCCAACGTCCTGACTTTC.

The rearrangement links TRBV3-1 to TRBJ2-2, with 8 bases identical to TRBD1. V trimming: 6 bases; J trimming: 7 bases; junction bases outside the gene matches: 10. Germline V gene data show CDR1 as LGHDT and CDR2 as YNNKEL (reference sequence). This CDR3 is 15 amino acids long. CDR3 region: CASRVTGGSIGELFF. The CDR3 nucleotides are TGTGCCAGCAGGGTTACAGGGGGTAGTATCGGGGAGCTGTTTTTT. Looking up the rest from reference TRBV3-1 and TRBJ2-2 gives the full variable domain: DTAVSQTPKYLVTQMGNDKSIKCEQNLGHDTMYWYKQDSKKFLKIMFSYNNKELIINETVPNRFSPKSPDKAHLNLHINSLELGDSAVYFCASRVTGGSIGELFFGEGSRLTVL.

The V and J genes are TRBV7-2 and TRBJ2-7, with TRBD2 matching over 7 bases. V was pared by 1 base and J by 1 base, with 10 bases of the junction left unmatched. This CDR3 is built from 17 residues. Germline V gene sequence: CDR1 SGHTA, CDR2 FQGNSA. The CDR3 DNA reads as TGTGCCAGCAGCTTAGGACAAAGGGGCGGGAGTTCCTACGAGCAGTACTTC. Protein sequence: CASSLGQRGGSSYEQYF.

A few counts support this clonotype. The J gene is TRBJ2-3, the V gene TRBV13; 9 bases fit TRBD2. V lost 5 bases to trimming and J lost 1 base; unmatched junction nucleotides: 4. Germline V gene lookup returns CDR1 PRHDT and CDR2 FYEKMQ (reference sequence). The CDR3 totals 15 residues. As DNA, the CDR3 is TGTGCCAGCAGCCCGCGGGGGGGCCGCACAGATACGCAGTATTTT. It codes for CASSPRGGRTDTQYF.

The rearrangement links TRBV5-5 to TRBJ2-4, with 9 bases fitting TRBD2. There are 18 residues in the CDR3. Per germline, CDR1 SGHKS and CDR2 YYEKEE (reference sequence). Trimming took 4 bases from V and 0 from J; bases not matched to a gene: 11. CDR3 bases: TGTGCCAGCAGCGAGGGACTAGCCAACGAACTAGCCAAAAACATTCAGTACTTC. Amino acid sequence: CASSEGLANELAKNIQYF.

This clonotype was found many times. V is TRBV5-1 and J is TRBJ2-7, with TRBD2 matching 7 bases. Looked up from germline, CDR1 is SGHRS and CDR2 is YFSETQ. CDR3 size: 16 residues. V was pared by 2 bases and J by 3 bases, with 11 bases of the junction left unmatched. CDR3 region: CASSLTGTTNVYEQYF. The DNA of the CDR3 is TGCGCCAGCAGCTTAACCGGGACTACAAACGTCTACGAGCAGTACTTC.